The rows below give T cell receptor beta chains drawn from one sample of a study of response to subunit inactivated influenza vaccine. Each CDR3 protein gets one entry after TCRdb re-called the RT-PCR reads with MiXCR. Here the sample spans about 700,000 distinct CDR3 sequences, approximately 15% being singletons. The specimen comprised PBMCs from blood, sampled roughly 2 weeks before vaccination. The receptor source for this set is a man aged 50-60 years who received an inactivated influenza vaccine. CDR3s include the opening cysteine and the closing phenylalanine or tryptophan. The D gene is left open where the match is weak. Size is stated for part of the rows, as once, few or many counts, or as a class when the clone is expanded.

CASSEQGRESPLHF	TGTGCCAGCAGTGAACAGGGGCGCGAGTCACCCCTCCACTTT	14	-	few	TRBV6-1	TRBJ1-6
CAISLQRGTQYF	TGTGCCATCAGTCTCCAAAGGGGGACGCAGTATTTT	12	-	-	TRBV10-3	TRBJ2-3
CASSRGQEFGYTF	TGTGCCAGCAGCCGGGGACAGGAGTTCGGCTACACCTTC	13	TRBD1	-	TRBV6-6	TRBJ1-2
CSVGQGSNTEAFF	TGCAGTGTTGGCCAGGGGTCGAACACTGAAGCTTTCTTT	13	-	-	TRBV20-1	TRBJ1-1
CASSPDPGRAETQYF	TGTGCCAGCAGCCCAGACCCGGGACGTGCTGAGACCCAGTACTTC	15	-	few	TRBV11-2	TRBJ2-5
CASSSKGIPYEQYF	TGTGCCAGCAGCTCCAAGGGGATCCCCTACGAGCAGTACTTC	14	-	few	TRBV7-8	TRBJ2-7
CASSPGKETQYF	TGTGCCTCCTCCCCCGGGAAAGAGACCCAGTACTTC	12	-	many	TRBV10-3	TRBJ2-5
CASSVTGYFTF	TGTGCCAGCAGTGTGACAGGGTATTTCACCTTC	11	TRBD1	many	TRBV12-3/TRBV12-4	TRBJ1-2
CATSDLSGSPYNEQFF	TGTGCCACCAGTGATTTGTCCGGGAGTCCCTACAATGAGCAGTTCTTC	16	-	few	TRBV24-1	TRBJ2-1
CSARDLSGRVYNEQFF	TGCAGTGCTAGAGATCTTAGTGGGAGAGTTTACAATGAGCAGTTCTTC	16	-	-	TRBV20-1	TRBJ2-1
CASRTPGGAGLDTQYF	TGTGCCAGCAGAACCCCGGGGGGCGCGGGGTTAGATACGCAGTATTTT	16	-	-	TRBV28	TRBJ2-3
CASSLASAEETQYF	TGCGCCAGCAGCTTGGCCTCGGCAGAAGAGACCCAGTACTTC	14	-	-	TRBV5-1	TRBJ2-5
CASSLASGGHNEQFF	TGCGCCAGCAGCTTGGCTAGCGGGGGGCACAATGAGCAGTTCTTC	15	TRBD2	-	TRBV5-1	TRBJ2-1
CASSDRLVNTEAFF	TGTGCCAGCAGTGACAGGTTGGTGAACACTGAAGCTTTCTTT	14	-	many	TRBV2	TRBJ1-1
CSARDLSGQNTGELFF	TGCAGTGCTAGAGATCTGTCGGGACAGAACACCGGGGAGCTGTTTTTT	16	-	few	TRBV20-1	TRBJ2-2
CAWSPVYSPYNEQFF	TGTGCCTGGAGCCCCGTATACTCCCCCTACAATGAGCAGTTCTTC	15	-	-	TRBV30	TRBJ2-1
CAWSPILSEQFF	TGTGCCTGGAGTCCAATCCTAAGCGAGCAGTTCTTC	12	-	few	TRBV30	TRBJ2-1
CASRATGRSYEQYF	TGTGCCAGCAGGGCCACAGGGAGGTCCTACGAGCAGTACTTC	14	-	-	TRBV12-3/TRBV12-4	TRBJ2-7
CASRPAGGTEAFF	TGTGCCAGCAGGCCTGCAGGGGGCACTGAAGCTTTCTTT	13	TRBD1	-	TRBV7-2	TRBJ1-1
CASSLEGAAFF	TGCGCCAGCAGCTTGGAGGGGGCGGCTTTCTTT	11	TRBD1	few	TRBV5-1	TRBJ1-1
CASSSPAGGKTYEQYF	TGTGCCAGCAGCTCCCCAGCTGGGGGAAAGACCTACGAGCAGTACTTC	16	-	-	TRBV7-2	TRBJ2-7
CASSQEGNSPLHF	TGTGCCAGCAGCCAAGAAGGAAATTCACCCCTCCACTTT	13	-	many	TRBV3-1	TRBJ1-6
CASSPGLAGTPYNEQFF	TGTGCCAGCAGCCCCGGACTAGCGGGAACACCTTACAATGAGCAGTTCTTC	17	TRBD2	-	TRBV4-2	TRBJ2-1
CASSLVSHEQYF	TGTGCCAGCAGCTTAGTGTCTCACGAGCAGTACTTC	12	-	few	TRBV7-6	TRBJ2-7
CASSVRGRSDEQYF	TGTGCCAGCAGTGTTCGGGGGAGGTCGGACGAGCAGTACTTC	14	-	-	TRBV12-3/TRBV12-4	TRBJ2-7
CSAVQGVNTGELFF	TGCAGTGCCGTACAGGGAGTAAACACCGGGGAGCTGTTTTTT	14	-	-	TRBV20-1	TRBJ2-2
CASSFEPLTPEQFF	TGTGCCAGCAGCTTCGAACCCCTTACCCCCGAGCAGTTCTTC	14	-	-	TRBV7-3	TRBJ2-1
CASSVGPAGAFTDTQYF	TGTGCCAGCAGCGTAGGTCCAGCGGGAGCGTTCACAGATACGCAGTATTTT	17	TRBD2	few	TRBV9	TRBJ2-3
CASSLEQVSTDTQYF	TGCGCCAGCAGCTTGGAACAGGTTAGCACAGATACGCAGTATTTT	15	-	-	TRBV5-1	TRBJ2-3
CATSRKGLAGSGELFF	TGTGCCACCAGCAGGAAGGGACTAGCGGGTTCCGGGGAGCTGTTTTTT	16	TRBD2	few	TRBV15	TRBJ2-2
CASSPGQGAEAFF	TGCGCCAGCAGCCCTGGACAGGGTGCTGAAGCTTTCTTT	13	TRBD1	many	TRBV5-1	TRBJ1-1
CASSLVDTLLYNEQFF	TGTGCCAGCAGCTTAGTCGACACCTTACTTTACAATGAGCAGTTCTTC	16	-	-	TRBV7-9	TRBJ2-1
CASSQQGAEGEQYF	TGTGCCAGCAGTCAACAGGGGGCTGAAGGCGAGCAGTACTTC	14	TRBD1	few	TRBV12-3/TRBV12-4	TRBJ2-7
CSARSQTVRETQYF	TGCAGTGCTAGATCTCAGACAGTACGCGAGACCCAGTACTTC	14	-	many	TRBV20-1	TRBJ2-5
CASSYSPLIGGYTEAFF	TGTGCCAGCAGTTACTCCCCCCTGATTGGGGGGTACACTGAAGCTTTCTTT	17	-	many	TRBV6-5	TRBJ1-1
CASSQPRLETQYF	TGTGCCAGCAGCCAGCCCCGGCTTGAGACCCAGTACTTC	13	-	-	TRBV14	TRBJ2-5
CASTEPLTDTQYF	TGTGCCAGCACGGAGCCCCTCACAGATACGCAGTATTTT	13	-	few	TRBV6-4	TRBJ2-3
CASRNSGGQETQYF	TGTGCCAGCAGAAATAGCGGGGGGCAAGAGACCCAGTACTTC	14	TRBD2	-	TRBV5-6	TRBJ2-5
CASSLTGLAGTGELFF	TGTGCCAGCAGCTTAACGGGACTAGCGGGAACCGGGGAGCTGTTTTTT	16	TRBD2	few	TRBV7-6	TRBJ2-2
CASSQAGTGNEKLFF	TGTGCCAGCAGCCAGGCCGGGACAGGGAATGAAAAACTGTTTTTT	15	TRBD1	few	TRBV4-2	TRBJ1-4
CASSPRQGAGGNTIYF	TGTGCCAGCAGCCCTAGACAGGGCGCAGGAGGAAACACCATATATTTT	16	TRBD1	few	TRBV7-2	TRBJ1-3
CASSSPDRFDTEAFF	TGTGCCAGCAGTTCTCCGGACAGGTTCGACACTGAAGCTTTCTTT	15	TRBD1	few	TRBV6-5	TRBJ1-1
CASSLDWTGADTQYF	TGCGCCAGCAGCTTGGATTGGACAGGGGCTGATACGCAGTATTTT	15	TRBD1	many	TRBV5-1	TRBJ2-3
CATSKSSYNEQFF	TGTGCCACCAGCAAGAGCTCCTACAATGAGCAGTTCTTC	13	-	-	TRBV6-1	TRBJ2-1
CASSPYLDRADEQFF	TGTGCCAGCAGCCCCTACCTCGACAGAGCGGATGAGCAGTTCTTC	15	-	-	TRBV7-2	TRBJ2-1
CASSLELYTGELFF	TGCGCCAGCAGCTTGGAACTTTACACCGGGGAGCTGTTTTTT	14	-	few	TRBV5-1	TRBJ2-2
CASSLGSRGSTDTQYF	TGTGCCAGCAGCTTAGGTTCCAGGGGCAGCACAGATACGCAGTATTTT	16	-	few	TRBV11-2	TRBJ2-3
CSAPAGVGYTF	TGCAGTGCTCCAGCGGGGGTAGGCTACACCTTC	11	-	-	TRBV20-1	TRBJ1-2
CATSRGEGTGKNIQYF	TGTGCCACCAGCAGGGGGGAGGGGACAGGGAAAAACATTCAGTACTTC	16	TRBD1	-	TRBV15	TRBJ2-4
CASSLGFDTPNYGYTF	TGTGCCAGCAGCTTAGGATTTGACACCCCTAACTATGGCTACACCTTC	16	-	-	TRBV7-9	TRBJ1-2
CASSIPGGAQHF	TGTGCCAGCAGTATCCCGGGTGGAGCCCAGCATTTT	12	-	-	TRBV6-6	TRBJ1-5
CSVWRGGVENYGYTF	TGCAGCGTTTGGAGGGGGGGGGTAGAGAACTATGGCTACACCTTC	15	-	few	TRBV29-1	TRBJ1-2
CASSAPPDFEAFF	TGTGCCAGCAGTGCTCCACCGGACTTTGAAGCTTTCTTT	13	-	few	TRBV25-1	TRBJ1-1
CASSLGTGQNTEAFF	TGTGCCAGCAGTTTAGGTACGGGACAGAACACTGAAGCTTTCTTT	15	-	many	TRBV12-3/TRBV12-4	TRBJ1-1
CASRLRQGTYEQYF	TGTGCCAGCAGGCTAAGACAGGGCACCTACGAGCAGTACTTC	14	TRBD1	few	TRBV7-2	TRBJ2-7
CASSLTSGPYNEQFF	TGCGCCAGCAGCTTGACTAGCGGGCCTTACAATGAGCAGTTCTTC	15	TRBD2	many	TRBV5-1	TRBJ2-1
CATSERDLFGSQYF	TGTGCCACCAGTGAGCGGGACCTATTTGGGTCCCAGTACTTC	14	-	-	TRBV24-1	TRBJ2-5
CSVVGAGLGTEAFF	TGCAGCGTTGTGGGGGCTGGCCTGGGAACTGAAGCTTTCTTT	14	-	few	TRBV29-1	TRBJ1-1